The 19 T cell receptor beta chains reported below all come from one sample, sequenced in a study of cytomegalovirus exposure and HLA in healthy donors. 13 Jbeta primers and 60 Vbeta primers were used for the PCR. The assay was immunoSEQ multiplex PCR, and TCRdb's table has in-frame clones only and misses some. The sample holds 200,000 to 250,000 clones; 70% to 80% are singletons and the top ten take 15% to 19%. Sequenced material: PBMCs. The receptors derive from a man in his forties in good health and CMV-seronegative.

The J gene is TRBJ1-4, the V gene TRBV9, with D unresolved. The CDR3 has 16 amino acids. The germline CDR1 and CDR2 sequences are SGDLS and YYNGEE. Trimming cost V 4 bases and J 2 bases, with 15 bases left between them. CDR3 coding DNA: TGTGCCAGCAGCCCCTCCCCGGGTGGCACTAATGAAAAACTGTTTTTT. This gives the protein CASSPSPGGTNEKLFF.

CDR3 amino acids: CASSLYWAYEQFF. CDR3 in DNA: TGTGCCAGCAGCTTGTACTGGGCCTATGAGCAGTTCTTC. The chain recombines TRBV5-6 with TRBJ2-1; D unclear. Per germline, CDR1 SGHDT and CDR2 YYEEEE. This CDR3 contains 13 residues. Between the trimmed V and J ends, which lost 1 base and 8 bases, there was a span of 10 bases.

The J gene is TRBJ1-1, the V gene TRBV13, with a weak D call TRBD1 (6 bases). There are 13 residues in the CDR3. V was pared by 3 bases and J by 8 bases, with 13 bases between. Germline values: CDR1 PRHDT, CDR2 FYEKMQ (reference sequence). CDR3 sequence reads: CASSFYTGFEAFF. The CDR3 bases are TGTGCCAGCAGCTTTTACACAGGGTTCGAAGCTTTCTTT.

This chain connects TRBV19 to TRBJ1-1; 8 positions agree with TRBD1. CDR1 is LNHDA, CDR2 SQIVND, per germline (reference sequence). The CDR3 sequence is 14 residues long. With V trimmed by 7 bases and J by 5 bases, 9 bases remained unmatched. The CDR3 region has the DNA TGTGCCAGTACGGAATACAGGGGGGCAACTGAAGCTTTCTTT. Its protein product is CASTEYRGATEAFF.

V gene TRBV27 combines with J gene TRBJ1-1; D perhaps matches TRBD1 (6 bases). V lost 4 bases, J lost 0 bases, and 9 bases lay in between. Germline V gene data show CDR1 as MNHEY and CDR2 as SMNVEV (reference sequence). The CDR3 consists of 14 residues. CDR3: CASSSGQLNTEAFF. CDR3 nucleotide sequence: TGTGCCAGCAGTTCTGGACAGCTGAACACTGAAGCTTTCTTT.

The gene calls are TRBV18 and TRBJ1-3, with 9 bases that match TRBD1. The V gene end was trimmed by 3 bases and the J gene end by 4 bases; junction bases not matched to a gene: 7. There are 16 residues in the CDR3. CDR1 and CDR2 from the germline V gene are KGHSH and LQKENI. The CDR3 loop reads CASSPGQGKPGNTIYF. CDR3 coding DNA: TGTGCCAGCTCACCGGGACAGGGAAAGCCAGGAAACACCATATATTTT.

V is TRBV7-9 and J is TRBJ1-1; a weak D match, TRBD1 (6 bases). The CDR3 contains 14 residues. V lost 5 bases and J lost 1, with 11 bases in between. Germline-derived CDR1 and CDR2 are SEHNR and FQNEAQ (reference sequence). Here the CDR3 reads CASSLQTGNTEAFF. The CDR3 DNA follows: TGTGCCAGCAGCCTCCAGACAGGGAACACTGAAGCTTTCTTT.

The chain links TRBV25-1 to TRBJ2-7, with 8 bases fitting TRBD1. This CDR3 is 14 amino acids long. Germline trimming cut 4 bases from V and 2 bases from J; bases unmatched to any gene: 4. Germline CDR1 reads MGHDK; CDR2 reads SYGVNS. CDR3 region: CASSVDRGAYEQYF. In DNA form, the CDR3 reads TGTGCCAGCAGTGTAGACAGGGGCGCCTACGAGCAGTACTTC.

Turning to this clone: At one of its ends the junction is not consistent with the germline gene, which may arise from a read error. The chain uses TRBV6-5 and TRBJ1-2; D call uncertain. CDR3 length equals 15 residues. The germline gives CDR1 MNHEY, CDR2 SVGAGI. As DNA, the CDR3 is TGTGCCGGCAGTTACGAGGCGGGATATAACTATGGCTACACCTTC. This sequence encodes CAGSYEAGYNYGYTF.

The CDR3 DNA is TGTGCCAGCTCGGGGACTAGCGTAGGCGAGCAGTACTTC. This encodes CASSGTSVGEQYF. This sequence joins TRBV27 and TRBJ2-7; TRBD2 matches 10 bases. Germline assignment: CDR1 MNHEY and CDR2 SMNVEV (reference sequence). CDR3 length equals 13 residues. The V gene end was trimmed by 8 bases and the J gene end by 6 bases; junction bases not matched to a gene: 7.

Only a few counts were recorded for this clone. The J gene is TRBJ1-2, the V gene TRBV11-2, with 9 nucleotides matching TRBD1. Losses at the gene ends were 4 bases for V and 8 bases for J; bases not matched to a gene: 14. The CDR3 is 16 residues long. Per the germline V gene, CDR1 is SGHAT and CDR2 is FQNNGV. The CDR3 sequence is CASSSVSRTGEEGYTF. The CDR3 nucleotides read TGTGCCAGCAGCTCCGTCTCGAGGACAGGGGAAGAGGGCTACACCTTC.

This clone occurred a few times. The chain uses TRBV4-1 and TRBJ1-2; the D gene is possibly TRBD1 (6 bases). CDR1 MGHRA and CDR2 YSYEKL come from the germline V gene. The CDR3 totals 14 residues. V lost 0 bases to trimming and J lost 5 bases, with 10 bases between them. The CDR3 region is CASSQERTAYGYTF. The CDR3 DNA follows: TGCGCCAGCAGCCAAGAAAGGACAGCTTATGGCTACACCTTC.

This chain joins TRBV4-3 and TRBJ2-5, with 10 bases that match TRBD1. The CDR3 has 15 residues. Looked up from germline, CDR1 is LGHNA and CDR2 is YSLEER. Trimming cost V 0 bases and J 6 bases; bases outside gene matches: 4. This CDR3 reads CASSQDWGQGKTQYF. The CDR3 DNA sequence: TGCGCCAGCAGCCAAGATTGGGGACAGGGGAAGACCCAGTACTTC.

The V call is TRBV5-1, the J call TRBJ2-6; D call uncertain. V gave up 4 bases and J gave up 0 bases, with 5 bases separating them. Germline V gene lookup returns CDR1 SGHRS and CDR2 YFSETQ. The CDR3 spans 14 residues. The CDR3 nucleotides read TGCGCCAGCAGCGATAGCTCTGGGGCCAACGTCCTGACTTTC. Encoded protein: CASSDSSGANVLTF. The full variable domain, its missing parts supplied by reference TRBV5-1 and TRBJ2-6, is KAGVTQTPRYLIKTRGQQVTLSCSPISGHRSVSWYQQTPGQGLQFLFEYFSETQRNKGNFPGRFSGRQFSNSRSEMNVSTLELGDSALYLCASSDSSGANVLTFGAGSRLTVL.

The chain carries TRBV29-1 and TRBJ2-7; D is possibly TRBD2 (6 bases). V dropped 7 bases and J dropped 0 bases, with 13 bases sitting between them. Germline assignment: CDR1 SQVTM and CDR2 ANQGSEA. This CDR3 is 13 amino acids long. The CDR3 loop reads CSAGGTASYEQYF. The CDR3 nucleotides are TGCAGCGCCGGAGGGACGGCCTCCTACGAGCAGTACTTC.

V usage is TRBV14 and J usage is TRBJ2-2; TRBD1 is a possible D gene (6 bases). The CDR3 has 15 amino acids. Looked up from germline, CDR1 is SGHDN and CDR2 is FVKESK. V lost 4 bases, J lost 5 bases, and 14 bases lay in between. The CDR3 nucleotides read TGTGCCAGCAGCCTTGGACAGACAGTAACCGGGGAGCTGTTTTTT. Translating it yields CASSLGQTVTGELFF.

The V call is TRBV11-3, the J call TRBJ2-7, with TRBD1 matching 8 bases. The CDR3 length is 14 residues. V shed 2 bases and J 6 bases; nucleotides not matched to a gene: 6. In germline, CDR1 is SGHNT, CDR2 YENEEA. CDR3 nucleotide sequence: TGTGCCAGCAGCTTATTCCAGGGGGCTGTCGAGCAGTACTTC. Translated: CASSLFQGAVEQYF.

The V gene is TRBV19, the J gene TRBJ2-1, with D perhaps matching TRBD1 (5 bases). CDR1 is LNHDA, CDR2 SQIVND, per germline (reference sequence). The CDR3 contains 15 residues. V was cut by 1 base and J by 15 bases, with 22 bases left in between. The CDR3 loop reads CASSIGGGHAKSPFF. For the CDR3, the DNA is TGTGCCAGTAGTATAGGGGGCGGACACGCTAAAAGTCCGTTCTTC.

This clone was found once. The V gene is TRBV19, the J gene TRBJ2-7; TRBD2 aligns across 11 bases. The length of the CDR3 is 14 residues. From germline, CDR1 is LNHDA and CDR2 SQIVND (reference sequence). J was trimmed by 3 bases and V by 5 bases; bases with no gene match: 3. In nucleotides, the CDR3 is TGTGCCAGTAGTCAGACTAGCGGGAACTACGAGCAGTACTTC. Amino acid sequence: CASSQTSGNYEQYF.